These T cell receptor beta chains were read from a single sample in a study of vaccination and CD4 T cells after COVID-19. TCRdb independently ran MiXCR on the PCR reads; one entry per CDR3 protein. Of thousands of distinct CDR3 sequences in the sample, about two fifths were seen once. No antigen has been assigned to these receptors. Source material: CD4+ T cells from blood, cultured in vitro. The receptor source for this set is a human donor in good health. The CDR3 runs from the conserved cysteine through the conserved F or W. Fields, in order: D gene, clone size, J gene, V gene, CDR3 DNA, CDR3 protein. The D gene is left open where the match is weak. Where a row states a size, it is once, few, many or the class of an expanded clone; other rows omit it.

D gene: TRBD2; clone size: few; J gene: TRBJ2-3; V gene: TRBV4-2; CDR3 DNA: TGTGCCAGCAGCCAGGCTATAGCGGGGGGGCCAGATACGCAGTATTTT; CDR3 protein: CASSQAIAGGPDTQYF
D gene: -; clone size: few; J gene: TRBJ2-2; V gene: TRBV5-1; CDR3 DNA: TGCGCCAGCAGCTCGCACCCAGGGAAGTCCGGGGAGCTGTTTTTT; CDR3 protein: CASSSHPGKSGELFF
D gene: -; clone size: -; J gene: TRBJ1-2; V gene: TRBV28; CDR3 DNA: TGTGCCAGCAGTTTAAATAGGGATTCTAACTATGGCTACACCTTC; CDR3 protein: CASSLNRDSNYGYTF
D gene: -; clone size: -; J gene: TRBJ2-5; V gene: TRBV7-9; CDR3 DNA: TGTGCCAGCAGCTTAACACTTGGGGGCGAGACCCAGTACTTC; CDR3 protein: CASSLTLGGETQYF
D gene: -; clone size: -; J gene: TRBJ2-5; V gene: TRBV24-1; CDR3 DNA: TGTGCCACCAGTGACGGAGGGACAGAGACCCAGTACTTC; CDR3 protein: CATSDGGTETQYF
D gene: TRBD2; clone size: -; J gene: TRBJ2-7; V gene: TRBV6-4; CDR3 DNA: TGTGCCAGCAGGCTAGCGGGGGGGTATAACGAGCAGTACTTC; CDR3 protein: CASRLAGGYNEQYF
D gene: -; clone size: -; J gene: TRBJ1-2; V gene: TRBV6-1; CDR3 DNA: TGTGCCAGCAGTGAATTCGTGGACTATGGCTACACCTTC; CDR3 protein: CASSEFVDYGYTF
D gene: TRBD2; clone size: -; J gene: TRBJ2-5; V gene: TRBV5-1; CDR3 DNA: TGCGCCAGTCATTTGGGGAAGCGGGGGGATACGCGAGAGACCCAGTACTTC; CDR3 protein: CASHLGKRGDTRETQYF
D gene: -; clone size: -; J gene: TRBJ1-2; V gene: TRBV6-1; CDR3 DNA: TGTGCCAGCAGATCCAGGACATTCGATGGCTACACCTTC; CDR3 protein: CASRSRTFDGYTF
D gene: -; clone size: -; J gene: TRBJ1-1; V gene: TRBV5-1; CDR3 DNA: TGCGCCAGCCTGGACGGGTTGGGTGAAGCTTTCTTT; CDR3 protein: CASLDGLGEAFF
D gene: TRBD1; clone size: medium-sized; J gene: TRBJ1-5; V gene: TRBV7-9; CDR3 DNA: TGTGCCAGCAGCTCACAGGGGGATCAGCCCCAGCATTTT; CDR3 protein: CASSSQGDQPQHF
D gene: -; clone size: few; J gene: TRBJ1-6; V gene: TRBV19; CDR3 DNA: TGTGCCAGTAGTATAGATCGGCCCGGCGGGGGCAATTCACCCCTCCACTTT; CDR3 protein: CASSIDRPGGGNSPLHF
D gene: -; clone size: -; J gene: TRBJ1-5; V gene: TRBV9; CDR3 DNA: TGTGCCAGCAGCGTAGACCCGCTGGGAAATCAGCCCCAGCATTTT; CDR3 protein: CASSVDPLGNQPQHF
D gene: -; clone size: -; J gene: TRBJ1-2; V gene: TRBV25-1; CDR3 DNA: TGTGCCAGCAGTGAATGGGGGGGGAATGGCTACACCTTC; CDR3 protein: CASSEWGGNGYTF
D gene: -; clone size: few; J gene: TRBJ2-3; V gene: TRBV7-9; CDR3 DNA: TGTGCCAGCAGCTTAGATGGGTATACGCAGTATTTT; CDR3 protein: CASSLDGYTQYF
D gene: TRBD1; clone size: few; J gene: TRBJ1-1; V gene: TRBV27; CDR3 DNA: TGTGCCAGCAGTTTTAGGGGGCCCCGAGACACTGAAGCTTTCTTT; CDR3 protein: CASSFRGPRDTEAFF
D gene: -; clone size: few; J gene: TRBJ1-1; V gene: TRBV27; CDR3 DNA: TGTGCCAGCAGTTTATCGGAGGTGGGGAATACTGAAGCTTTCTTT; CDR3 protein: CASSLSEVGNTEAFF
D gene: -; clone size: few; J gene: TRBJ2-1; V gene: TRBV20-1; CDR3 DNA: TGCAGTGCTAGAGATGAGGGGCAGGGACACTCCAATGAGCAGTTCTTC; CDR3 protein: CSARDEGQGHSNEQFF
D gene: TRBD2; clone size: -; J gene: TRBJ2-3; V gene: TRBV6-1; CDR3 DNA: TGTGCCAGCACCACACTCCCTAGCGGGGCGGGCACAGATACGCAGTATTTT; CDR3 protein: CASTTLPSGAGTDTQYF
D gene: -; clone size: -; J gene: TRBJ2-2; V gene: TRBV7-9; CDR3 DNA: TGTGCCAGCAGCCCGTCCCGTGGCACCGGGGAGCCGTTTTTT; CDR3 protein: CASSPSRGTGEPFF
D gene: -; clone size: -; J gene: TRBJ1-5; V gene: TRBV18; CDR3 DNA: TGTGCCAGCTCACCAACCGTACAGGAGCAACAGCCCCAGCATTTT; CDR3 protein: CASSPTVQEQQPQHF
D gene: TRBD1; clone size: -; J gene: TRBJ1-2; V gene: TRBV7-9; CDR3 DNA: TGTGCCAGCAGCACAGGGACAGGGAATATAGGCATGTACTACACCTTC; CDR3 protein: CASSTGTGNIGMYYTF
D gene: -; clone size: medium-sized; J gene: TRBJ2-3; V gene: TRBV24-1; CDR3 DNA: TGTGCCACCGGGGCAGCCGACACAGATACGCAGTATTTT; CDR3 protein: CATGAADTDTQYF
D gene: -; clone size: -; J gene: TRBJ2-3; V gene: TRBV24-1; CDR3 DNA: TGTGCCACCAGTACCTCGGATGGTGGGTTAGATACGCAGTATTTT; CDR3 protein: CATSTSDGGLDTQYF
D gene: -; clone size: -; J gene: TRBJ1-1; V gene: TRBV5-1; CDR3 DNA: TGCGCCAGCAGCTTGGCCCGACAGGCTGTTGAAGCTTTCTTT; CDR3 protein: CASSLARQAVEAFF
D gene: -; clone size: few; J gene: TRBJ2-5; V gene: TRBV27; CDR3 DNA: TGTGCCAGCAGCCAAGGACAGACCCAGTACTTC; CDR3 protein: CASSQGQTQYF
D gene: -; clone size: -; J gene: TRBJ2-3; V gene: TRBV29-1; CDR3 DNA: TGCAGCGTTGCTGGGGGCGCGGGTACGCAGTATTTT; CDR3 protein: CSVAGGAGTQYF
D gene: -; clone size: few; J gene: TRBJ2-1; V gene: TRBV20-1; CDR3 DNA: TGCAGTGCTGGGCCCAGTGGCCGAGCAAGTGAGCAGTTCTTC; CDR3 protein: CSAGPSGRASEQFF
D gene: TRBD1; clone size: few; J gene: TRBJ1-2; V gene: TRBV6-1; CDR3 DNA: TGTGCCAGCAGTAATCCCCGGTGGGGACAGAACTATGGCTACACCTTC; CDR3 protein: CASSNPRWGQNYGYTF
D gene: -; clone size: -; J gene: TRBJ1-2; V gene: TRBV5-5; CDR3 DNA: TGTGCCAGCAGCTTATCCGGGGCCTCCAACTATGGCTACACCTTC; CDR3 protein: CASSLSGASNYGYTF
D gene: -; clone size: few; J gene: TRBJ1-5; V gene: TRBV20-1; CDR3 DNA: TGCAGTGCAGAGTCCCTTCGGAATCAGCCCCAGCATTTT; CDR3 protein: CSAESLRNQPQHF
D gene: TRBD1; clone size: -; J gene: TRBJ2-2; V gene: TRBV29-1; CDR3 DNA: TGCAGCGTCAGGACAGGGGGCAGGGCCGGGGAGCTGTTTTTT; CDR3 protein: CSVRTGGRAGELFF
D gene: -; clone size: -; J gene: TRBJ2-1; V gene: TRBV7-8; CDR3 DNA: TGTGCCAGCAGCTTACAGGCCCACAATGAGCAGTTCTTC; CDR3 protein: CASSLQAHNEQFF
D gene: -; clone size: -; J gene: TRBJ1-1; V gene: TRBV6-5; CDR3 DNA: TGTGCCAGCAGTTACTCCCCCCCACACTTGAACACTGAAGCTTTCTTT; CDR3 protein: CASSYSPPHLNTEAFF
D gene: -; clone size: -; J gene: TRBJ1-1; V gene: TRBV20-1; CDR3 DNA: TGCAGTGCCCCCGGACAGATGAACACTGAAGCTTTCTTT; CDR3 protein: CSAPGQMNTEAFF
D gene: -; clone size: -; J gene: TRBJ1-1; V gene: TRBV28; CDR3 DNA: TGTGCCAGCAGTTTAGACCCCCTAGAACACACTGAAGCTTTCTTT; CDR3 protein: CASSLDPLEHTEAFF
D gene: -; clone size: few; J gene: TRBJ1-5; V gene: TRBV2; CDR3 DNA: TGTGCCAGCAGTGAAGAGGACGTTAGCAATCAGCCCCAGCATTTT; CDR3 protein: CASSEEDVSNQPQHF
D gene: TRBD1; clone size: -; J gene: TRBJ1-2; V gene: TRBV4-1; CDR3 DNA: TGCGCCAGCAGCCAAGAGCTCCGACAGGGGCACGGGGGCTACACCTTC; CDR3 protein: CASSQELRQGHGGYTF
D gene: TRBD2; clone size: -; J gene: TRBJ2-5; V gene: TRBV6-1; CDR3 DNA: TGTGCCAGCAGGACGTACGCCCTAGCGGGGGAAGAGACCCAGTACTTC; CDR3 protein: CASRTYALAGEETQYF
D gene: TRBD1; clone size: -; J gene: TRBJ1-1; V gene: TRBV6-1; CDR3 DNA: TGTGCCAGCAGTGCTCAGGGGGCTACCCCTCTCTTT; CDR3 protein: CASSAQGATPLF
D gene: -; clone size: -; J gene: TRBJ1-6; V gene: TRBV5-1; CDR3 DNA: TGCGCCAGCAGCTTGGTAGGACCTAATTCACCCCTCCACTTT; CDR3 protein: CASSLVGPNSPLHF